The 18 T cell receptor beta chains below were found in one sample sequenced in a study of blood T cell repertoires in COVID-19. This table comes from immunoSEQ multiplex PCR, and its TCRdb copy is limited to in-frame clones, with some not included. The sample gives approximately 450,000 clones, around 89% of which show up once; 0.95% to 1.2% is in the top ten. The specimen sequenced was PBMCs or T cells enriched from blood (not recorded which). Receptors originate from a man younger than 45 who had recovered from COVID-19.

The chain is built from TRBV19 and TRBJ1-5; 10 positions match TRBD1. CDR3 length: 13 amino acids. In germline, CDR1 is LNHDA, CDR2 SQIVND (reference sequence). V lost 3 bases, J lost 16 bases, and 9 bases stayed unmatched. The CDR3 region is CASSMGQGSPAHF. The DNA of the CDR3 is TGTGCCAGTAGTATGGGACAGGGGTCTCCGGCACATTTT.

With respect to this clone: Different DNA sequences within this sample yield the same CDR3. As DNA, the CDR3 is TGTGCCAGCAGTTTTACAGGGACAGGGGGCTACGAGCAGTACTTC. Translating it yields CASSFTGTGGYEQYF. V usage is TRBV28 and J usage is TRBJ2-7, with TRBD1 identical over 11 bases. Germline V gives CDR1 MDHEN, CDR2 SYDVKM. This CDR3 has 15 residues. Trimming removed 3 bases from V and 3 bases from J; junction bases left unmatched: 4.

Regarding this clone: The junction departs from germline at one end; a sequencing error may be responsible. This rearrangement joins TRBV7-7 to TRBJ1-2; D not certain. This CDR3 region has 17 residues. CDR1 and CDR2 from the germline V gene are SSHAT and FNYEAQ (reference sequence). The DNA for the CDR3 is TGTGCTAGCAGCTTAGTTAGGCCAGGCGATTCTAACTATGGCTACACCTTC. Its translation is CASSLVRPGDSNYGYTF.

The chain links TRBV28 to TRBJ2-4; the match to TRBD1 covers 12 bases. J gave up 1 base and V 5 bases, and 6 bases lay outside the gene matches. CDR1 and CDR2 (germline): MDHEN, SYDVKM. The CDR3 totals 17 residues. The chain's CDR3 is CASSPGTGGEAKNIQYF. The CDR3 DNA sequence: TGTGCCAGCAGTCCGGGGACAGGGGGCGAGGCCAAAAACATTCAGTACTTC. The whole variable domain, filled in from reference TRBV28 and TRBJ2-4, reads DVKVTQSSRYLVKRTGEKVFLECVQDMDHENMFWYRQDPGLGLRLIYFSYDVKMKEKGDIPEGYSVSREKKERFSLILESASTNQTSMYLCASSPGTGGEAKNIQYFGAGTRLSVL.

The genes are TRBV2 and TRBJ1-4; a possible D gene is TRBD1 (6 bases). V lost 7 bases and J lost 6, with 15 bases in between. Germline V gene lookup returns CDR1 SNHLY and CDR2 FYNNEI. The CDR3 has 14 residues. CDR3 in DNA: TGTGCCAGCAATAAGGAACAGGGCCATGAAAAACTGTTTTTT. Its translation is CASNKEQGHEKLFF.

This clone came up once. This chain joins TRBV27 and TRBJ1-1, with 10 bases lining up with TRBD1. The CDR3 extends over 16 amino acids. V lost 6 bases and J lost 3; bases outside the gene matches: 10. CDR1 is MNHEY and CDR2 is SMNVEV in the germline V gene (reference sequence). CDR3: CASRESGTGVYTEAFF. In nucleotides, the CDR3 is TGTGCCAGCAGGGAATCCGGGACAGGGGTTTACACTGAAGCTTTCTTT.

The V and J genes are TRBV15 and TRBJ2-2; maybe TRBD1 (9 bases). The V end was cut by 4 bases, the J end by 4 bases, with 16 bases between. Germline assignment: CDR1 LNHNV and CDR2 YYDKDF (reference sequence). The CDR3 is 16 residues long. In nucleotides, the CDR3 is TGTGCCACCAGCAAGCGGGGGACAGGGCGCACCGGGGAGCTGTTTTTT. Protein: CATSKRGTGRTGELFF.

The chain uses TRBV10-3 and TRBJ2-5; the match to TRBD1 covers 9 bases. This CDR3 contains 13 residues. V lost 11 bases and J lost 5; bases outside the gene matches: 9. Germline values: CDR1 ENHRY, CDR2 SYGVKD. The chain's CDR3 is CAGSGQGEETQYF. CDR3 in DNA: TGTGCCGGATCGGGACAGGGAGAGGAGACCCAGTACTTC.

The rearrangement joins TRBV2 to TRBJ1-4; TRBD1 might be the D (6 bases). V lost 8 bases, J lost 7 bases, and 11 bases lay in between. The CDR3 runs to 12 residues. The germline V gene has CDR1 SNHLY and CDR2 FYNNEI. This CDR3 reads CASLGRGEKLFF. In nucleotides, the CDR3 is TGTGCCAGCCTGGGCAGGGGTGAAAAACTGTTTTTT.

This clone came up a few times. This rearrangement joins TRBV28 to TRBJ1-2; 12 bases match TRBD1. CDR1 is MDHEN, CDR2 SYDVKM, per germline. The CDR3 length is 17 residues. J was trimmed by 6 bases and V by 5 bases; bases with no gene match: 13. The CDR3 region has the DNA TGTGCCAGCAGTCCCCAACTAGGGGACAGGGGGCGGGATGGCTACACCTTC. Its translation: CASSPQLGDRGRDGYTF.

This chain connects TRBV6-5 to TRBJ1-6; no clear D. The CDR3 contains 14 residues. Germline V lookup: CDR1 MNHEY, CDR2 SVGAGI. Between the trimmed V and J ends, which lost 4 bases and 0 bases, there was a span of 4 bases. The DNA of the CDR3 is TGTGCCAGCAGTTCAGTCTCCTATAATTCACCCCTCCACTTT. This encodes CASSSVSYNSPLHF.

The rearrangement uses TRBV11-1 and TRBJ2-2, with D maybe TRBD1 (5 bases). The CDR3 spans 13 residues. The ends were cut back, 5 bases at V and 4 bases at J, with 8 bases in the middle. Germline V gives CDR1 SGHAT, CDR2 FQDESV (reference sequence). CDR3 region: CASSPDITGELFF. The CDR3 DNA sequence: TGTGCCAGCAGCCCGGACATCACCGGGGAGCTGTTTTTT.

This clone has more than one count but fewer than ten. This same CDR3 is encoded by further DNA sequences in the sample. The CDR3 protein is CASSSTGSSNTEAFF. The CDR3 DNA sequence: TGTGCCAGCAGTAGTACAGGCTCCTCGAACACTGAAGCTTTCTTT. V gene TRBV6-5 combines with J gene TRBJ1-1; a possible D gene is TRBD1 (5 bases). Trimming removed 5 bases from V and 1 base from J, with 14 bases in between. CDR1 is MNHEY and CDR2 is SVGAGI in the germline V gene. The CDR3 sequence is 15 residues long.

The chain joins TRBV12-3 or TRBV12-4 to TRBJ1-1; possible D gene TRBD1, 5 bases. This CDR3 comprises 11 residues. Trimming cost V 2 bases and J 11 bases, with 9 bases left between them. For the CDR3, the DNA is TGTGCCAGCAGTTTATCGGGGGGGGCTTTCTTT. Translating it yields CASSLSGGAFF.

The chain carries TRBV28 and TRBJ1-5; D is unclear. The V end lost 4 bases, the J end lost 0 bases, and 7 bases lay between the germline ends. The CDR3 covers 14 residues. The germline V gene encodes CDR1 MDHEN and CDR2 SYDVKM. The CDR3 sequence is CASSYEHSNQPQHF. The CDR3 DNA follows: TGTGCCAGCAGTTATGAACATAGCAATCAGCCCCAGCATTTT.

This clone was found once. The CDR3 nucleotides are TGTGCCAGCAGTGAAGGCCAGGGACTCTCCTACGAGCAGTACTTC. It yields the protein CASSEGQGLSYEQYF. The J gene is TRBJ2-7, the V gene TRBV6-1; maybe TRBD2 (6 bases). CDR3 length: 15 amino acids. The germline CDR1 and CDR2 sequences are MNHNS and SASEGT. The V end lost 1 base, the J end lost 0 bases, and 10 bases lay between the germline ends.

This chain links TRBV7-6 with TRBJ2-1; 9 nucleotides align to TRBD2. Trimming at V came to 4 bases and at J to 6 bases, leaving 10 bases not matched to a gene. CDR1 and CDR2 from the germline V gene are SGHVS and FNYEAQ. The CDR3 runs 16 residues. CDR3: CASSSQDILAGNEQFF. The CDR3 nucleotides read TGTGCCAGCAGCTCCCAAGACATACTAGCGGGCAATGAGCAGTTCTTC.

V gene TRBV7-9 combines with J gene TRBJ2-2; D is uncertain. Germline V gives CDR1 SEHNR, CDR2 FQNEAQ (reference sequence). V shed 5 bases and J shed 4 bases, with 17 bases lying between them. The CDR3 sequence is 16 residues long. The DNA for the CDR3 is TGTGCCAGCAGCCCCAGAGACTCTACACCCACCGGGGAGCTGTTTTTT. Amino acid sequence: CASSPRDSTPTGELFF. Using reference TRBV7-9 and TRBJ2-2 for the parts outside the CDR3, the full variable domain is DTGVSQNPRHKITKRGQNVTFRCDPISEHNRLYWYRQTLGQGPEFLTYFQNEAQLEKSRLLSDRFSAERPKGSFSTLEIQRTEQGDSAMYLCASSPRDSTPTGELFFGEGSRLTVL.